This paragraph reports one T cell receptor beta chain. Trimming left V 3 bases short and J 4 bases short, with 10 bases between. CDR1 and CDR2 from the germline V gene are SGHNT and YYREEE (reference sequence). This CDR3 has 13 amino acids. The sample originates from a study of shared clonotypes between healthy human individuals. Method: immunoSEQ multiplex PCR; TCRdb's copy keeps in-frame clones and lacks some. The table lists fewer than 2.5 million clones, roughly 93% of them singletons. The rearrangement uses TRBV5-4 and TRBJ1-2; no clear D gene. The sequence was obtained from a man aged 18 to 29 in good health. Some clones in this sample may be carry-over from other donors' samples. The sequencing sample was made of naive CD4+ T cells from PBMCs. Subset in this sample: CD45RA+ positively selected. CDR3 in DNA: TGTGCCAGCAGCTCCTTCAAGAGCTATGGCTACACCTTC. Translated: CASSSFKSYGYTF.